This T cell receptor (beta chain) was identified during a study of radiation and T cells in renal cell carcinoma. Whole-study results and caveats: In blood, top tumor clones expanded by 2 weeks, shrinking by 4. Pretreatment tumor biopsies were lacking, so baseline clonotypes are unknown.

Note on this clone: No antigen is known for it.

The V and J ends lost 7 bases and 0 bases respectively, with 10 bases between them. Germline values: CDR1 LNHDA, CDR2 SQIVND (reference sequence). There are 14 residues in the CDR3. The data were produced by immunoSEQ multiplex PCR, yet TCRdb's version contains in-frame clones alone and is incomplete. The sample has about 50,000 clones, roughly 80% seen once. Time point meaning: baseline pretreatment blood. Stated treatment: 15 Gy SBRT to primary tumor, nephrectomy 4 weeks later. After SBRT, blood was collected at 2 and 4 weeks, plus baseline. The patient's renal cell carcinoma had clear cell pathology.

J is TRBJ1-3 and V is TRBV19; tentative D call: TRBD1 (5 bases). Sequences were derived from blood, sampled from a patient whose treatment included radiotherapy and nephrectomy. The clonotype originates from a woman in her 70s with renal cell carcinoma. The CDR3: CASMRGDSGNTIYF. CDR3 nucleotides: TGTGCCAGTATGAGAGGGGACTCTGGAAACACCATATATTTT.